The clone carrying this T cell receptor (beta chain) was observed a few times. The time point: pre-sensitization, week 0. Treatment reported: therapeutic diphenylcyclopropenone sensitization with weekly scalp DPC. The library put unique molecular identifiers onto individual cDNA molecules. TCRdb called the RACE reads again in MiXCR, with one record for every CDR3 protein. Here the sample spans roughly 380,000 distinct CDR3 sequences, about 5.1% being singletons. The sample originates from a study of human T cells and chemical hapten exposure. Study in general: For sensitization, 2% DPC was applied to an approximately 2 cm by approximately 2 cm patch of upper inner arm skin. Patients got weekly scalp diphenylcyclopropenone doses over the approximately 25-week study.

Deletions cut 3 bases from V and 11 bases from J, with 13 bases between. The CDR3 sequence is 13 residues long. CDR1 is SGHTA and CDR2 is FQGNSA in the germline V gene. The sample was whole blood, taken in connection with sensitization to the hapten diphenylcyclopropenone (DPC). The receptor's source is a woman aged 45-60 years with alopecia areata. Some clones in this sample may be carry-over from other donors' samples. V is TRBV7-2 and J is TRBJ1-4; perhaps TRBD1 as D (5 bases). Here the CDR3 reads CASSLLDQGKLFF. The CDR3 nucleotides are TGTGCCAGCAGCTTGCTTGACCAGGGCAAACTGTTTTTT.